This is a list of T cell receptor beta chains from one sample in a study of blood T cell repertoires in COVID-19. Generated by immunoSEQ multiplex PCR, the TCRdb table keeps only in-frame clones and is missing some. The repertoire holds about 210,000 clones, with approximately 75% as singletons. Source material: PBMCs or T cells enriched from blood (not recorded which). Receptor source: a man aged 40-50 years who had recovered from COVID-19. Both conserved end residues are trimmed from each CDR3.

v_call,j_call,cdr3_aa
TRBV24-1,TRBJ2-1,ATELAGGPSEQF
TRBV5-1,TRBJ2-3,ASSLNLAGDTDTQY
TRBV5-4,TRBJ2-2,ASKLEGVGELF
TRBV30,TRBJ1-4,AWRLWREKLF
TRBV7-9,TRBJ1-5,ASSLGPGFNQPQH
TRBV5-5,TRBJ1-6,ASSFDIGQLNSPLH
TRBV5-1,TRBJ1-3,ASSLDGAGNTIY
TRBV27,TRBJ1-2,ASSFSGEGYGYT
TRBV5-1,TRBJ2-2,ASSFQLGSTAGELF
TRBV4-2,TRBJ1-3,ASSQVSGGNTIY
TRBV5-6,TRBJ1-5,ASSLTGARNQPQH
TRBV6-5,TRBJ2-1,ASSYSRGPGDNEQF
TRBV7-2,TRBJ1-4,ASSKTTGITNEKLF
TRBV7-3,TRBJ2-3,ASSLGTGADTQY
TRBV3-1/TRBV3-2,TRBJ1-1,ASSQFGVAGPNTEAF
TRBV3-1/TRBV3-2,TRBJ1-3,ASSQGTGAGNTIY
TRBV5-1,TRBJ2-7,ASSVSTGTGGYEQY
TRBV5-1,TRBJ2-3,ASSSTSGLATDTQY
TRBV5-1,TRBJ1-1,ASSLGSTGGGTEAF
TRBV19,TRBJ1-1,ASSGDRGPNTEAF